This T cell receptor (beta chain) was profiled in a study of blood T cell repertoires in COVID-19. Across the whole study: There were acute and convalescent COVID-19 samples, and they came from the United States, Italy and Spain. The analysed material was cDNA or gDNA that came from T cells, B-cell-depleted T cells, or PBMCs.

Germline V gene sequence: CDR1 MGHDK, CDR2 SYGVNS. Trimming shortened V by 8 bases and J by 4 bases, and 12 bases separated the two germline ends. This CDR3 spans 14 amino acids. Authors' methods: The authors estimated nucleated cell counts from reference gene primer amplification. The assay was immunoSEQ multiplex PCR, and TCRdb's table has in-frame clones only and misses some. V and J calls and clone size are as listed in that table; D and trimming were resolved from the DNA. The sample has around 130,000 clones, about 87% seen once. The rearrangement links TRBV25-1 to TRBJ1-6; the D gene is possibly TRBD1 (5 bases). The material sequenced was peripheral blood. The TCR sequence derives from a woman aged 80 or over with acute or convalescent COVID-19. CDR3 nucleotide sequence: TGTGCCAGCTTCAGACAGAGATATAATTCACCCCTCCACTTT. It is translated as CASFRQRYNSPLHF. The entire variable domain, with the rest obtained from reference TRBV25-1 and TRBJ1-6, is as follows: EADIYQTPRYLVIGTGKKITLECSQTMGHDKMYWYQQDPGMELHLIHYSYGVNSTEKGDLSSESTVSRIRTEHFPLTLESARPSHTSQYLCASFRQRYNSPLHFGNGTRLTVT.